The 27 T cell receptor beta chains below were found in one sample sequenced in a study of cytomegalovirus exposure and HLA in healthy donors. Vbeta (60) and Jbeta (13) primers were used in the PCR. The table came from immunoSEQ multiplex PCR; TCRdb's copy has only in-frame clones and leaves some out. In the table there are more than 70,000 clones, 70% to 85% of which are singletons. Material: PBMCs. Receptors originate from a man aged 25-45 years in good health and CMV-seropositive.

The rearrangement uses TRBV7-2 and TRBJ2-3; maybe TRBD2 (6 bases). Germline assignment: CDR1 SGHTA and CDR2 FQGNSA. V lost 5 bases to trimming and J lost 4 bases, with 16 bases between them. This CDR3 contains 15 residues. The CDR3 protein is CASSPRDGGADTQYF. The DNA of the CDR3 is TGTGCCAGCAGCCCTCGGGACGGAGGGGCAGATACGCAGTATTTT.

CDR3: CASSSGGAGFYEQYV. For the CDR3, the DNA is TGTGCCAGCAGCTCGGGTGGGGCGGGATTTTACGAGCAGTACGTC. The chain combines TRBV5-4 with TRBJ2-7; perhaps TRBD2 as D (6 bases). Trimming removed 3 bases from V and 4 bases from J, with 17 bases in between. Germline lookup yields CDR1 SGHNT and CDR2 YYREEE (reference sequence). The CDR3 consists of 15 residues.

As concerns this clone: It may be a read error: a sequence one base away is much more abundant. Other nucleotide sequences from this sample produce the same CDR3. The chain is built from TRBV30 and TRBJ1-1, with D unclear. Germline CDR1 GTSNPN, CDR2 SVGIG (reference sequence). The CDR3 is made up of 13 amino acids. CDR3 sequence (DNA): TGCGCCTGGAGTCCCGGGAGCAACACTGAAGCTTTCTTT. It is translated as CAWSPGSNTEAFF.

This clone was observed a few times. The chain recombines TRBV7-9 with TRBJ2-1, with TRBD2 matching over 12 bases. V lost 3 bases to trimming and J lost 5 bases; unmatched junction nucleotides: 11. Germline-derived CDR1 and CDR2 are SEHNR and FQNEAQ (reference sequence). This CDR3 spans 18 amino acids. In nucleotides, the CDR3 is TGTGCCAGCAGCTTTTTACTAGCGGGGGGCCTTTACCACAATGAGCAGTTCTTC. Amino acid sequence: CASSFLLAGGLYHNEQFF.

The chain employs TRBV19 and TRBJ1-1; D is unclear. V gave up 8 bases and J gave up 7 bases, with 23 bases separating them. The CDR3 is 15 residues long. The germline V gene has CDR1 LNHDA and CDR2 SQIVND (reference sequence). The CDR3: CASAPTGSRGGEAFF. In DNA form, the CDR3 reads TGTGCCAGTGCTCCGACGGGGTCACGGGGTGGTGAAGCTTTCTTT.

This sequence joins TRBV5-1 and TRBJ1-1; the D is unclear. The ends were cut back, 6 bases at V and 1 base at J, with 4 bases in the middle. This CDR3 contains 11 residues. Germline V CDR1 and CDR2: SGHRS, YFSETQ. The CDR3 bases are TGCGCCAGCAACGGGAACACTGAAGCTTTCTTT. It is translated as CASNGNTEAFF.

The gene calls are TRBV6-6 and TRBJ2-1; TRBD2 matches 8 bases. The CDR3 consists of 15 residues. CDR1 MNHNY and CDR2 SVGAGI come from the germline V gene (reference sequence). Losses at the gene ends were 6 bases for V and 3 bases for J; bases not matched to a gene: 7. The CDR3 DNA reads TGTGCCAGCAGCCCCAGCGGGAGTTTCTACAATGAGCAGTTCTTC. It encodes CASSPSGSFYNEQFF.

The genes are TRBV7-2 and TRBJ2-7, with 8 nucleotides matching TRBD1. The germline V gene encodes CDR1 SGHTA and CDR2 FQGNSA. The junction had 4 bases not matched to a gene; V was cut back by 5 bases and J by 7 bases. The CDR3 runs to 12 residues. The CDR3: CASSQTGVEQYF. CDR3 nucleotides: TGTGCCAGCAGCCAGACAGGGGTGGAGCAGTACTTC.

The chain employs TRBV6-5 and TRBJ1-2, with 9 bases lining up with TRBD1. The germline V gene encodes CDR1 MNHEY and CDR2 SVGAGI. This CDR3 is built from 14 residues. Trimming cost V 4 bases and J 2 bases; bases outside gene matches: 2. The CDR3 region has the DNA TGTGCCAGCAGTTTGGGACAGGGAAACTATGGCTACACCTTC. It encodes CASSLGQGNYGYTF.

This clone was seen a single time. V gene TRBV2 combines with J gene TRBJ2-7; D is uncertain. Germline values: CDR1 SNHLY, CDR2 FYNNEI. V lost 6 bases, J lost 1 base, and 4 bases lay in between. The length of the CDR3 is 11 residues. The CDR3 region is CASSASYEQYF. In DNA form, the CDR3 reads TGTGCCAGCAGCGCGTCCTACGAGCAGTACTTC.

The chain is built from TRBV7-6 and TRBJ1-5; possibly TRBD1 for D (6 bases). CDR3 length equals 13 residues. Germline-derived CDR1 and CDR2 are SGHVS and FNYEAQ. Between the trimmed V and J ends, which lost 2 bases and 7 bases, there was a span of 9 bases. CDR3 residues: CASSLRGGQPQHF. As DNA, the CDR3 is TGTGCCAGCAGCTTAAGGGGGGGGCAGCCCCAGCATTTT.

The CDR3 loop is CASSLGLREQFF. CDR3 DNA: TGTGCCAGCAGCCTTGGGCTAAGGGAGCAGTTCTTC. This chain joins TRBV5-6 and TRBJ2-1; D gene ambiguous. Germline V gives CDR1 SGHDT, CDR2 YYEEEE. The CDR3 is made up of 12 amino acids. V gave up 4 bases and J gave up 10 bases, with 12 bases separating them.

The CDR3 reads CASRQLPGTGVDYGYTF. The DNA of the CDR3 is TGCGCCAGCAGGCAGCTTCCCGGGACAGGGGTAGACTATGGCTACACCTTC. V usage is TRBV5-1 and J usage is TRBJ1-2; 10 bases align to TRBD1. CDR1 is SGHRS and CDR2 is YFSETQ in the germline V gene. The junction had 13 bases not matched to a gene; V was cut back by 5 bases and J by 3 bases. The CDR3 spans 17 residues.

The chain has TRBV7-8 and TRBJ2-7; D is unresolved. The V gene's germline CDR1 is SGHVS and CDR2 FQNEAQ. The CDR3 runs 13 residues. V lost 1 base and J 4 bases, leaving 8 bases between the germline ends. CDR3 nucleotides: TGTGCCAGCAGCTTAGACACAGAATACGAGCAGTACGTC. Protein product: CASSLDTEYEQYV.

A few counts support this clone. The chain links TRBV6-5 to TRBJ1-5, with D maybe TRBD1 (5 bases). Trimming took off 2 bases at V and 3 bases at J, with 8 bases between the two ends. The V gene's germline CDR1 is MNHEY and CDR2 SVGAGI. The CDR3 loop spans 14 amino acids. In DNA, the CDR3 is TGTGCCAGCAGTTACAGGGGATACAATCAGCCCCAGCATTTT. This encodes CASSYRGYNQPQHF.

This chain links TRBV28 with TRBJ1-3; D ambiguous. CDR1 is MDHEN, CDR2 SYDVKM, per germline. Trimming stripped 2 bases from V and 0 bases from J, with 11 bases between. The CDR3 runs to 16 residues. This CDR3 reads CASSLPDSYSGNTIYF. CDR3 in DNA: TGTGCCAGCAGTTTACCCGACTCCTACTCTGGAAACACCATATATTTT.

This clone was observed a few times. This sequence joins TRBV7-3 and TRBJ1-2, with a possible D match to TRBD1 (6 bases). Germline V CDR1 and CDR2: SGHTA, FQGTGA. V gave up 5 bases and J gave up 0 bases, with 10 bases separating them. The CDR3 loop spans 14 amino acids. CDR3 in amino acids: CASSPDSSNYGYTF. The CDR3 DNA reads as TGTGCCAGCAGCCCGGACAGCTCTAACTATGGCTACACCTTC.

The V and J genes are TRBV10-3 and TRBJ1-1, with a weak D call TRBD1 (5 bases). The germline V gene has CDR1 ENHRY and CDR2 SYGVKD. Trimming cost V 5 bases and J 3 bases, with 16 bases left between them. The CDR3 covers 15 residues. CDR3 bases: TGTGCCATCAGTCGGTTTGGGGCACAGGACACTGAAGCTTTCTTT. Protein product: CAISRFGAQDTEAFF.

The V and J genes are TRBV5-6 and TRBJ2-5; a weak D match, TRBD2 (6 bases). The V and J ends lost 1 base and 6 bases respectively, with 10 bases between them. The length of the CDR3 is 13 residues. Germline values: CDR1 SGHDT, CDR2 YYEEEE. In nucleotides, the CDR3 is TGTGCCAGCAGCTTGACTAGCAGGAAGACCCAGTACTTC. Residues: CASSLTSRKTQYF.

The chain recombines TRBV28 with TRBJ2-5; 16 bases match TRBD2. Germline CDR1 is MDHEN and CDR2 is SYDVKM. The CDR3 extends over 16 amino acids. The V segment lost 6 bases and the J segment 6 bases; nucleotides outside the gene matches: 7. The CDR3 DNA reads TGTGCCAGCAGGGGGACTAGCGGGGGGGCCGGGAAGACCCAGTACTTC. Protein sequence: CASRGTSGGAGKTQYF.

The chain couples TRBV9 to TRBJ2-6, with D unclear. This CDR3 has 14 residues. Trimming stripped 3 bases from V and 1 base from J, with 5 bases between. Germline V gene lookup returns CDR1 SGDLS and CDR2 YYNGEE. The CDR3 here is CASSAQSGANVLTF. Here the CDR3 DNA reads TGTGCCAGCAGCGCCCAATCTGGGGCCAACGTCCTGACTTTC.

The gene calls are TRBV13 and TRBJ2-1; tentatively, D is TRBD1 (5 bases). Per germline, CDR1 PRHDT and CDR2 FYEKMQ (reference sequence). The CDR3 has 14 amino acids. V lost 4 bases to trimming and J lost 10 bases, with 17 bases between them. CDR3 residues: CASSWPRGSREQFF. The CDR3 coding sequence is TGTGCCAGCAGCTGGCCTAGGGGCTCGAGGGAGCAGTTCTTC.

This chain's CDR3 is CAWSVQGTITWEQYF. In nucleotides, the CDR3 is TGTGCCTGGAGTGTACAAGGGACAATCACATGGGAGCAGTACTTC. The V call is TRBV30, the J call TRBJ2-7; tentatively, D is TRBD1 (6 bases). The CDR3 is 15 residues long. Germline V lookup: CDR1 GTSNPN, CDR2 SVGIG (reference sequence). With 0 bases removed from V and 7 bases from J, the gap between germline ends came to 19 bases.

The table lists this clone with a few counts. The chain uses TRBV9 and TRBJ1-4; 7 bases are shared with TRBD1. Unmatched junction bases numbered 9, after V lost 2 bases and J lost 5 bases. This CDR3 region has 16 residues. The germline V gene has CDR1 SGDLS and CDR2 YYNGEE. CDR3 coding DNA: TGTGCCAGCAGCGTGAGCGTTGGCAGGGGGAATGAAAAACTGTTTTTT. Residues: CASSVSVGRGNEKLFF.

This clone was seen only a few times. In DNA, the CDR3 is TGTGCCAGCAGCTTCCGGGAGCGTTCCTACGAGCAGTACTTC. Protein sequence: CASSFRERSYEQYF. The genes are TRBV7-9 and TRBJ2-7; D possibly corresponds to TRBD2 (6 bases). The CDR3 runs to 14 residues. The ends were cut back, 3 bases at V and 1 base at J, with 10 bases in the middle. Looked up from germline, CDR1 is SEHNR and CDR2 is FQNEAQ (reference sequence).

For this clone: One junction end disagrees with the germline gene, perhaps due to a read error. The chain joins TRBV6-5 to TRBJ2-7; 8 nucleotides match TRBD2. The CDR3 loop spans 12 amino acids. Germline V gene lookup returns CDR1 MNHEY and CDR2 SVGAGI. Written as DNA, the CDR3 is TGTGCCAGCAACTCGGGGCGGGGGGAAATGCACTTC. The encoded protein is CASNSGRGEMHF.

The chain links TRBV28 to TRBJ1-4; weak D call: TRBD1 (6 bases). This CDR3 is built from 15 residues. The V and J ends lost 4 bases and 7 bases respectively, with 16 bases between them. Germline CDR1 MDHEN, CDR2 SYDVKM. The CDR3 is CASSSQQGLIEKLFF. The CDR3 DNA follows: TGTGCCAGCAGTTCTCAACAGGGCCTTATTGAAAAACTGTTTTTT. Using reference TRBV28 and TRBJ1-4 for the parts outside the CDR3, the full variable domain is DVKVTQSSRYLVKRTGEKVFLECVQDMDHENMFWYRQDPGLGLRLIYFSYDVKMKEKGDIPEGYSVSREKKERFSLILESASTNQTSMYLCASSSQQGLIEKLFFGSGTQLSVL.